This T cell receptor beta chain was observed in a study of response to subunit inactivated influenza vaccine. TCRdb re-called the RT-PCR reads through MiXCR, storing one row per CDR3 protein. This sample has about 520,000 distinct CDR3 sequences, with 6.5% to 8% found just once. To note about this clonotype: Its matching antigen is unknown.

Study-level results: It was suggested by the authors that few new T cells are recruited by each seasonal influenza vaccination.

The CDR3 extends over 13 amino acids. Trimming stripped 0 bases from V and 3 bases from J, with 6 bases between. Germline V CDR1 and CDR2: LNHNV, YYDKDF (reference sequence). The chain links TRBV15 to TRBJ2-7; D is unresolved. This TCR was recovered from a man aged 50-75 years who received an inactivated influenza vaccine. The sample in question was PBMCs from blood, obtained less than 30 months after vaccination. The CDR3: CATSREVRYEQYF. In nucleotides, the CDR3 is TGTGCCACCAGCAGAGAGGTCCGCTACGAGCAGTACTTC.